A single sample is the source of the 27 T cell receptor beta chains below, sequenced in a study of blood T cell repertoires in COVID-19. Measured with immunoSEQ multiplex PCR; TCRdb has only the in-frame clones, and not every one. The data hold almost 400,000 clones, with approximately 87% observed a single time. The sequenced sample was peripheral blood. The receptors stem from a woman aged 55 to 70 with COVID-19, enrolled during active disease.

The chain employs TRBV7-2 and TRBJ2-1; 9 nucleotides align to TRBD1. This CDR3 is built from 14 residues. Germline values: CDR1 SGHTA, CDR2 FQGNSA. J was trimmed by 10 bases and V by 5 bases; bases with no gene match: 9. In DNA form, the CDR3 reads TGTGCCAGCAGCCCGACAGGGGGGAGAAGGGAGCAGTTCTTC. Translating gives CASSPTGGRREQFF.

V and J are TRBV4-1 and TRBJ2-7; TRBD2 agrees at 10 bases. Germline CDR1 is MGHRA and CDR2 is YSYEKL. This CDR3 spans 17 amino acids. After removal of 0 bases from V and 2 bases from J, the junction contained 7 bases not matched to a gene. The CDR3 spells CASSQDLVAGGPYEQYF. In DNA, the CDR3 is TGCGCCAGCAGCCAAGATCTAGTAGCGGGGGGCCCCTACGAGCAGTACTTC.

The CDR3 loop reads CASSLNALSSPLHF. CDR3 nucleotide sequence: TGTGCCAGCAGCTTAAATGCACTCTCGTCACCCCTCCACTTT. V usage is TRBV7-3 and J usage is TRBJ1-6; no definite D call. This CDR3 is 14 amino acids long. Trimming took off 1 base at V and 10 bases at J, with 11 bases between the two ends. Germline CDR1 SGHTA, CDR2 FQGTGA. The variable domain in full, with the rest retrieved from reference TRBV7-3 and TRBJ1-6, is GAGVSQTPSNKVTEKGKYVELRCDPISGHTALYWYRQSLGQGPEFLIYFQGTGAADDSGLPNDRFFAVRPEGSVSTLKIQRTERGDSAVYLCASSLNALSSPLHFGNGTRLTVT.

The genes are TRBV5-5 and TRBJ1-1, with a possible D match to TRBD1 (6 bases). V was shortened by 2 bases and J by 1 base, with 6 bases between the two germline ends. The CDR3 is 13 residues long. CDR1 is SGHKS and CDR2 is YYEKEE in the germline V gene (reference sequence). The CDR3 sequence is CASSFRGNTEAFF. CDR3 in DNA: TGTGCCAGCAGCTTCAGGGGGAACACTGAAGCTTTCTTT.

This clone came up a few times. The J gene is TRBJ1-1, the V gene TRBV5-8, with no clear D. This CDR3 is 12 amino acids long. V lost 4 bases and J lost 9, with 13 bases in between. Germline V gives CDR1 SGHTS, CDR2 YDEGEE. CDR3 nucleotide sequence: TGTGCCAGCAGCGCTCCCGGGATCAAAGCTTTCTTT. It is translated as CASSAPGIKAFF.

CDR3 residues: CASSRTGNSYEQYF. The DNA of the CDR3 is TGTGCCAGCAGCCGGACAGGGAATTCCTACGAGCAGTACTTC. The gene calls are TRBV6-5 and TRBJ2-7; 8 bases are a match to TRBD1. V shed 6 bases, J shed 1 base, and the junction held 5 bases outside the gene matches. Per the germline V gene, CDR1 is MNHEY and CDR2 is SVGAGI. The CDR3 totals 14 residues.

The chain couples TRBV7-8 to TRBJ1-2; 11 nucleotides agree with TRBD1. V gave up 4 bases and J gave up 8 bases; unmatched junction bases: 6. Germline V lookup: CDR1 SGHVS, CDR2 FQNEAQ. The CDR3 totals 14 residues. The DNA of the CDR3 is TGTGCCAGCAGCTCCCCGGGACAGGGGGTAGGCTACACCTTC. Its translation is CASSSPGQGVGYTF.

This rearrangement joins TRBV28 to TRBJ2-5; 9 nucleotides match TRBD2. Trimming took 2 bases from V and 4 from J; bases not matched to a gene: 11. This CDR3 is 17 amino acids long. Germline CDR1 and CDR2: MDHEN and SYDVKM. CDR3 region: CASSLRSASGERETQYF. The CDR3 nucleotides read TGTGCCAGCAGTTTAAGGTCGGCTAGCGGGGAACGAGAGACCCAGTACTTC.

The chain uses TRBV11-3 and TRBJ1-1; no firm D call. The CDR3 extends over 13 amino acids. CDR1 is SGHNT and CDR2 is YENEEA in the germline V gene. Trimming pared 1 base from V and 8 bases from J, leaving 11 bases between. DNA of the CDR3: TGTGCCAGCAGCTTAGTTCCGACGGGAGAAGCTTTCTTT. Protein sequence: CASSLVPTGEAFF.

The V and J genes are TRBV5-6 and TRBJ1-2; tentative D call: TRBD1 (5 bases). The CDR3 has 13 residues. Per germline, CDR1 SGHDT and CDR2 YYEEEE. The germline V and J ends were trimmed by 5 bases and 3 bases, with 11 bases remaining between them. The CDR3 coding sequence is TGTGCCAGCAGGGGGCGGGGTTACTATGGCTACACCTTC. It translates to CASRGRGYYGYTF.

In nucleotides, the CDR3 is TGTGCCAGCAGCTCAACAGGGTCCTACGAGCAGTACTTC. This gives the protein CASSSTGSYEQYF. V and J are TRBV13 and TRBJ2-7, with a possible D match to TRBD1 (6 bases). CDR1 and CDR2 (germline): PRHDT, FYEKMQ (reference sequence). The V end lost 4 bases, the J end lost 1 base, and 8 bases lay between the germline ends. The CDR3 consists of 13 residues.

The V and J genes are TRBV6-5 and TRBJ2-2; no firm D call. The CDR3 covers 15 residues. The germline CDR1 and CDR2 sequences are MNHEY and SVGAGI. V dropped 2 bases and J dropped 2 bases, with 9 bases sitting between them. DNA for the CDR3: TGTGCCAGCAGTTACGGTCGGTCAAACACCGGGGAGCTGTTTTTT. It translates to CASSYGRSNTGELFF.

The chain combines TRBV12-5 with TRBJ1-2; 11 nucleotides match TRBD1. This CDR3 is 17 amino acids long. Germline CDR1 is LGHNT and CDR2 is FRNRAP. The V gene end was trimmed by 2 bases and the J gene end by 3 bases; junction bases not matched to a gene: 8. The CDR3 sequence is CASGLNLGQGVDYGYTF. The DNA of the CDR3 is TGTGCTAGTGGTTTGAATTTGGGACAGGGGGTTGACTATGGCTACACCTTC.

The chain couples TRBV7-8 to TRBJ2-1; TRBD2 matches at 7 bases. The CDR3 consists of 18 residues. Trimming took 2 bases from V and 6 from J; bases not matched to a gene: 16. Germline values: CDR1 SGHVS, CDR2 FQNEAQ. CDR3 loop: CASSLNFGAAGLGNEQFF. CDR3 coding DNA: TGTGCCAGCAGCTTAAATTTTGGGGCAGCGGGGCTGGGCAATGAGCAGTTCTTC.

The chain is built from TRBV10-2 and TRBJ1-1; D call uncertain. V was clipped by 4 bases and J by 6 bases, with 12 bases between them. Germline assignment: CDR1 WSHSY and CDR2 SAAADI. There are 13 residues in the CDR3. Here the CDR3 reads CASSAGRPAEAFF. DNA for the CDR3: TGCGCCAGCAGTGCCGGCAGGCCCGCTGAAGCTTTCTTT.

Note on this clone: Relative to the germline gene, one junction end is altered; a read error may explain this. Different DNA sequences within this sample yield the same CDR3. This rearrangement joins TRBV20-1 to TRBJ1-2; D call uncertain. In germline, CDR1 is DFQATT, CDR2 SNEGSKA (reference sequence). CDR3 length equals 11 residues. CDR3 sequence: CSARGPYGYTF. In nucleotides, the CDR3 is TGCAGTGCGAGAGGGCCTTATGGCTACACCTTC.

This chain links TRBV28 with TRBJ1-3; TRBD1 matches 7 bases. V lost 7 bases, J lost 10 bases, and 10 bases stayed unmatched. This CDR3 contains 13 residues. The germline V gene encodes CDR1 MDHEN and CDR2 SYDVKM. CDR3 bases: TGTGCCAGCATCTCTGCGGGACAGCCGACCATATATTTT. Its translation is CASISAGQPTIYF.

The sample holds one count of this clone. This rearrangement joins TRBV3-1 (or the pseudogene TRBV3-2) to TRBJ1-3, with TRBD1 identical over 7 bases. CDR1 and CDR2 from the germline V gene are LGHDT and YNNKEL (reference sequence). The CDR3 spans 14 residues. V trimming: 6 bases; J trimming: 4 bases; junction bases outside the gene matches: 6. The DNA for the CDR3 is TGTGCCAGCAGTTACAGGGGTGAGGGAAACACCATATATTTT. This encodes CASSYRGEGNTIYF.

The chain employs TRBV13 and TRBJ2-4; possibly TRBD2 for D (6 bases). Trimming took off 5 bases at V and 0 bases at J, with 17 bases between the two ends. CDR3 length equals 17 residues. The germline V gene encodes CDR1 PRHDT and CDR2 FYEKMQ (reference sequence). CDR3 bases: TGTGCCAGCAGCCGAGGAGGCGGGGTTTTAGCCAAAAACATTCAGTACTTC. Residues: CASSRGGGVLAKNIQYF. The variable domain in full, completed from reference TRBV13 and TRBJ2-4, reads AAGVIQSPRHLIKEKRETATLKCYPIPRHDTVYWYQQGPGQDPQFLISFYEKMQSDKGSIPDRFSAQQFSDYHSELNMSSLELGDSALYFCASSRGGGVLAKNIQYFGAGTRLSVL.

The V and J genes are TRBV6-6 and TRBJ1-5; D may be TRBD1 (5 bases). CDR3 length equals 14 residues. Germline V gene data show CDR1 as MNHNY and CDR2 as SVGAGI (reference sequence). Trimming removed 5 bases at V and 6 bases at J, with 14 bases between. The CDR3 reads CASSQKGSSQPQHF. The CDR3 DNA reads TGTGCCAGCAGTCAGAAGGGGTCGAGTCAGCCCCAGCATTTT.

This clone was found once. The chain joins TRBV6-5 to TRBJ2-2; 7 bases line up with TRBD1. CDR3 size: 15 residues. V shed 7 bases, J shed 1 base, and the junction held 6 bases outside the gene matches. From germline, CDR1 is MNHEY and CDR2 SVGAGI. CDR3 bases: TGTGCCAGCACCATAGGGACAGTGAACACCGGGGAGCTGTTTTTT. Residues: CASTIGTVNTGELFF.

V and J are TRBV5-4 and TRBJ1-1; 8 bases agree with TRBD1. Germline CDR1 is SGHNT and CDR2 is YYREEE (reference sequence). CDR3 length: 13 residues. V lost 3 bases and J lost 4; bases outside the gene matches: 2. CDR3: CASSSTGGTEAFF. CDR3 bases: TGTGCCAGCAGCTCTACAGGGGGCACTGAAGCTTTCTTT.

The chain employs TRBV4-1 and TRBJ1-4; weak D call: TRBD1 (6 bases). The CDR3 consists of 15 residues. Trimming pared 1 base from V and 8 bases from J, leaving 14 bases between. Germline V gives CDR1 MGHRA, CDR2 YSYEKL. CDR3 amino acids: CASSQVPGGEEKLFF. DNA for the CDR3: TGCGCCAGCAGCCAAGTCCCGGGGGGCGAGGAAAAACTGTTTTTT.

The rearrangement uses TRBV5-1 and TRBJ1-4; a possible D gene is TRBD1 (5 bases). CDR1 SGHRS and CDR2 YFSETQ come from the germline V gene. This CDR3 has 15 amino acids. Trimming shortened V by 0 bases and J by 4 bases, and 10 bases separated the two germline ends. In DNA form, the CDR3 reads TGCGCCAGCAGCTTGGCCGCAGGGATTAATGAAAAACTGTTTTTT. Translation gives CASSLAAGINEKLFF.

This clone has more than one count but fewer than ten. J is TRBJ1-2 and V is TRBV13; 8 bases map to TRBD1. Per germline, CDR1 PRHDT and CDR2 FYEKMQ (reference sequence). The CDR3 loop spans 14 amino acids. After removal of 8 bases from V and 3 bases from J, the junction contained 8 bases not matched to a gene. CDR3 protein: CASYFTGGDYGYTF. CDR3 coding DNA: TGTGCCAGCTACTTTACAGGGGGGGACTATGGCTACACCTTC. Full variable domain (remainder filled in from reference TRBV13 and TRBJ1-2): AAGVIQSPRHLIKEKRETATLKCYPIPRHDTVYWYQQGPGQDPQFLISFYEKMQSDKGSIPDRFSAQQFSDYHSELNMSSLELGDSALYFCASYFTGGDYGYTFGSGTRLTVV.

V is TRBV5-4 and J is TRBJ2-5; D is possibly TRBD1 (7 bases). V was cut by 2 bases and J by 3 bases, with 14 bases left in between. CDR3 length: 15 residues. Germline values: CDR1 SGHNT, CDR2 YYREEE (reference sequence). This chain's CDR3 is CASSFAGQREETQYF. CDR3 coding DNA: TGTGCCAGCAGCTTTGCGGGACAGAGGGAAGAGACCCAGTACTTC.

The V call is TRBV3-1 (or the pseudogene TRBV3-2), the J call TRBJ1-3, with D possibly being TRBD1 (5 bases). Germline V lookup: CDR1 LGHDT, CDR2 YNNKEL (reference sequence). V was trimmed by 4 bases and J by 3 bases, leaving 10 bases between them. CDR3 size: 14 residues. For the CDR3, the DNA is TGTGCCAGCAGCCTCGAAAGGGGTGGAAACACCATATATTTT. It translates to CASSLERGGNTIYF.